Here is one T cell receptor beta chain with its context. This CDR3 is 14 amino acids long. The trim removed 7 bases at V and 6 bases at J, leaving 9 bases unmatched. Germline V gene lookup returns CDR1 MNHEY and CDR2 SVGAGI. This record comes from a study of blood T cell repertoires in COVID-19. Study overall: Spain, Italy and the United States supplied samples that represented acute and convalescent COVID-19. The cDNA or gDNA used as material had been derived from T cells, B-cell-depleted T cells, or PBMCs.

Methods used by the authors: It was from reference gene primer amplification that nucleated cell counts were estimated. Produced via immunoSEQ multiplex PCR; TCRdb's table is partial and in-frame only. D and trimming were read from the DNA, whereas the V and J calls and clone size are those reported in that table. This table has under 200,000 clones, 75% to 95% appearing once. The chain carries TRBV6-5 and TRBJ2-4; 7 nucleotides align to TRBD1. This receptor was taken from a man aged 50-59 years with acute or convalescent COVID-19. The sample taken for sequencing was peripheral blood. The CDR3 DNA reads TGTGCCAGCAAACAGGAACGGACAGGAAACATTCAGTACTTC. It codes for CASKQERTGNIQYF.